These 9 T cell receptor beta chains share one sample of origin, sequenced in a study of graft-versus-host responses after intestinal transplantation. Clones were read by immunoSEQ multiplex PCR, and TCRdb kept only the in-frame ones, dropping some. Here the sample spans over 80,000 clones, 86% being singletons. The specimen comprised PBMCs, sampled 255 days after intestinal transplant. The receptors come from a human patient who received an intestinal transplant, so some T cells may come from the graft donor.

The chain joins TRBV28 to TRBJ1-2; D may be TRBD1 (5 bases). The CDR3 has 14 amino acids. CDR1 is MDHEN and CDR2 is SYDVKM in the germline V gene. V lost 4 bases, J lost 7 bases, and 16 bases lay in between. This CDR3 reads CASSSSYRPFGYTF. As DNA, the CDR3 is TGTGCCAGCAGTTCATCCTACAGGCCGTTTGGCTACACCTTC.

The J gene is TRBJ1-2, the V gene TRBV9; TRBD1 is a possible D gene (5 bases). The V end lost 4 bases, the J end lost 1 base, and 14 bases lay between the germline ends. This CDR3 is built from 15 residues. Germline-derived CDR1 and CDR2 are SGDLS and YYNGEE. The DNA of the CDR3 is TGTGCCAGCAGCCCGCTCATAGGGGATAACTATGGCTACACCTTC. Translating gives CASSPLIGDNYGYTF.

In nucleotides, the CDR3 is TGTGCCAGTAGTCCGCCGGGACCCAACTATGGCTACACCTTC. Translated, it gives CASSPPGPNYGYTF. The chain links TRBV19 to TRBJ1-2, with D perhaps TRBD1 (5 bases). V dropped 5 bases and J dropped 2 bases, with 12 bases sitting between them. Germline loops: CDR1 LNHDA, CDR2 SQIVND (reference sequence). The CDR3 is 14 amino acids.

The chain couples TRBV28 to TRBJ1-4; D is possibly TRBD1 (6 bases). The CDR3 sequence is 14 residues long. Trimming took off 6 bases at V and 3 bases at J, with 11 bases between the two ends. Germline values: CDR1 MDHEN, CDR2 SYDVKM. CDR3 DNA: TGTGCCAGCAGCCACAGGGTAGCTAATGAAAAACTGTTTTTT. It encodes CASSHRVANEKLFF.

To note about this clone: The junction departs from germline at one end; a sequencing error may be responsible. The J gene is TRBJ2-2, the V gene TRBV7-7; TRBD2 matches at 9 bases. Germline CDR1 is SSHAT and CDR2 is FNYEAQ (reference sequence). The CDR3 length is 16 residues. This chain's CDR3 is CASSSSSGGYTGELFF. The CDR3 DNA reads as TGTGCTAGCAGCTCCAGCAGCGGGGGGTACACCGGGGAGCTGTTTTTT. Using reference TRBV7-7 and TRBJ2-2 for the parts outside the CDR3, the full variable domain is GAGVSQSPRYKVTKRGQDVTLRCDPISSHATLYWYQQALGQGPEFLTYFNYEAQPDKSGLPSDRFSAERPEGSISTLTIQRTEQRDSAMYRCASSSSSGGYTGELFFGEGSRLTVL.

The chain is built from TRBV28 and TRBJ1-1, with a tentative D call TRBD1 (5 bases). CDR1 MDHEN and CDR2 SYDVKM come from the germline V gene. The V end lost 2 bases, the J end lost 8 bases, and 15 bases lay between the germline ends. The CDR3 is made up of 14 amino acids. The CDR3 reads CASSLAGTTEEAFF. In DNA, the CDR3 is TGTGCCAGCAGTTTAGCAGGGACTACCGAGGAAGCTTTCTTT.

The gene calls are TRBV5-1 and TRBJ2-3, with D possibly matching TRBD1 (6 bases). CDR3 length: 13 amino acids. Trimming cost V 8 bases and J 4 bases, with 14 bases left between them. Germline assignment: CDR1 SGHRS and CDR2 YFSETQ. The CDR3 here is CASSYRVPDTQYF. The CDR3 bases are TGCGCCAGTTCTTACAGGGTCCCAGATACGCAGTATTTT. The complete variable domain, with remaining parts taken from reference TRBV5-1 and TRBJ2-3, reads KAGVTQTPRYLIKTRGQQVTLSCSPISGHRSVSWYQQTPGQGLQFLFEYFSETQRNKGNFPGRFSGRQFSNSRSEMNVSTLELGDSALYLCASSYRVPDTQYFGPGTRLTVL.

This clone was picked up one time. The chain uses TRBV6-5 and TRBJ1-2, with D possibly being TRBD1 (6 bases). Trimming pared 5 bases from V and 4 bases from J, leaving 11 bases between. This CDR3 has 13 amino acids. In germline, CDR1 is MNHEY, CDR2 SVGAGI. DNA of the CDR3: TGTGCCAGCAGTACCCGGACAGTCTATGGCTACACCTTC. This translates into CASSTRTVYGYTF.

Here the CDR3 reads CATHRGGTGANVLTF. CDR3 DNA: TGTGCCACACACCGCGGGGGAACTGGGGCCAACGTCCTGACTTTC. The chain couples TRBV19 to TRBJ2-6, with 7 bases fitting TRBD2. CDR3 length equals 15 residues. The V gene's germline CDR1 is LNHDA and CDR2 SQIVND (reference sequence). V was pared by 10 bases and J by 2 bases, with 8 bases of the junction left unmatched.